This T cell receptor beta chain was identified in a study of T cell changes during pregnancy in multiple sclerosis. Data came from immunoSEQ multiplex PCR; TCRdb stores just in-frame clones and leaves some out. The sample shows some 69,000 clones, 90% of them seen only once. CDR1 and CDR2 (germline): SEHNR, FQNEAQ (reference sequence). The CDR3 is 16 amino acids. Between the trimmed V and J ends, which lost 1 base and 6 bases, there was a span of 13 bases. The input for sequencing was peripheral blood, taken in the second trimester of pregnancy. The TCR comes from a female donor in good health, enrolled as a control in a pregnancy study. J is TRBJ1-6 and V is TRBV7-9, with D unresolved. CDR3 region: CASSLVGGLSNSPLHF. CDR3 coding DNA: TGTGCCAGCAGCTTAGTAGGAGGGTTGAGTAATTCACCCCTCCACTTT.